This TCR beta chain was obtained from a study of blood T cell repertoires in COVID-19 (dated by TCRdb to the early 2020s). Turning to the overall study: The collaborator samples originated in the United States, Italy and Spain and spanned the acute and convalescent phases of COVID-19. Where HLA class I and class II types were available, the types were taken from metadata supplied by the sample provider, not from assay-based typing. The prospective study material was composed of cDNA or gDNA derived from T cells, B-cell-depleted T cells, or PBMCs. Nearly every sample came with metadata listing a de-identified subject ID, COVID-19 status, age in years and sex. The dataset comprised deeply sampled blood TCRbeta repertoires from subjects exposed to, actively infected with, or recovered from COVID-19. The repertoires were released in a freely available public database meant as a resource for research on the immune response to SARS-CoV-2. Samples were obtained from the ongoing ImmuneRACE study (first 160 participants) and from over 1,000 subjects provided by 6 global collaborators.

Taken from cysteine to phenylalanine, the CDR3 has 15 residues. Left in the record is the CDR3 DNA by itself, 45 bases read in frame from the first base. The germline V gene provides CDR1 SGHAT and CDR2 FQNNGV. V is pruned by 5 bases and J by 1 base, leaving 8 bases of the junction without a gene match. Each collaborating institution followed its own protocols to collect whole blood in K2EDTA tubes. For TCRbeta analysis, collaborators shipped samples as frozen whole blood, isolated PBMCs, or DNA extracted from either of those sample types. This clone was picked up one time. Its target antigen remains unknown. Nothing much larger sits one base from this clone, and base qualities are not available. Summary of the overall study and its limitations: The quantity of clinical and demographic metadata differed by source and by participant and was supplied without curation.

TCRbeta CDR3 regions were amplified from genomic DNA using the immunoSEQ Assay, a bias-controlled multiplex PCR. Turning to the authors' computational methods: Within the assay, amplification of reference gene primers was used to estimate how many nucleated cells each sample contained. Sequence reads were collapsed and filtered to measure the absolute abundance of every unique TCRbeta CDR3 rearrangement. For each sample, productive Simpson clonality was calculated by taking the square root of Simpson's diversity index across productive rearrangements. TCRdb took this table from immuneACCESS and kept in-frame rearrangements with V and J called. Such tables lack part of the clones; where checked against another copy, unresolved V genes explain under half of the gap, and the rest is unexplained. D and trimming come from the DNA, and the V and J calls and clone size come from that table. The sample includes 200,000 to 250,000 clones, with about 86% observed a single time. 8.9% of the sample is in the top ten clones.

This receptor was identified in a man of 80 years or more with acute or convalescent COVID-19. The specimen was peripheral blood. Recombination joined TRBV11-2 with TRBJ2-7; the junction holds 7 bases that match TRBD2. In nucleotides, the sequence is TGTGCCAGCAGCGGCGGACGGGGGGTATCCTACGAGCAGTACTTC. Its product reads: CASSGGRGVSYEQYF.